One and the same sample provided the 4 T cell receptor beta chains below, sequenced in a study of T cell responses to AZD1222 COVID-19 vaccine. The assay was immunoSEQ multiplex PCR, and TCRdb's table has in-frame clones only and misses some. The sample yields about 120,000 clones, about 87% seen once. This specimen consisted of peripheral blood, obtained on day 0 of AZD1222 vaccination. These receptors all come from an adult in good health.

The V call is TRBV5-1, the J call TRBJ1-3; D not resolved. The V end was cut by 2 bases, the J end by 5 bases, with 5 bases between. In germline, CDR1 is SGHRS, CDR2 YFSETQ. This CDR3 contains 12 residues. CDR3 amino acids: CASSFDRNTIYF. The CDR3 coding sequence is TGCGCCAGCAGCTTCGACCGAAACACCATATATTTT.

The CDR3: CASSLGGTGILEQYF. As DNA, the CDR3 is TGTGCCAGCAGTTTGGGTGGGACAGGGATCCTCGAGCAGTACTTC. This chain joins TRBV6-2 or TRBV6-3 and TRBJ2-7; 9 bases agree with TRBD1. The V and J ends lost 4 bases and 6 bases, in that order; junction bases with no gene match: 10. CDR1 and CDR2 from the germline V gene are MNHEY and SVGEGT. The CDR3 totals 15 residues.

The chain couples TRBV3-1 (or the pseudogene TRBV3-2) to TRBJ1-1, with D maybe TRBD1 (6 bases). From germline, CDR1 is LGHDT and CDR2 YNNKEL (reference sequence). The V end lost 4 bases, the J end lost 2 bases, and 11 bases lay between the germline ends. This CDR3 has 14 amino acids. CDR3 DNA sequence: TGTGCCAGCAGCCCTGGGGGCTACAACACTGAAGCTTTCTTT. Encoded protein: CASSPGGYNTEAFF.

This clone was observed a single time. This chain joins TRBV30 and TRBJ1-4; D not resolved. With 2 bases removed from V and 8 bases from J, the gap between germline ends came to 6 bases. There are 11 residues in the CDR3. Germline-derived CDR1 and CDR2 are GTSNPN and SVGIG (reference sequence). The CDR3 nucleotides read TGTGCCTGGAGTATCCGAGAAAAACTGTTTTTT. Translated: CAWSIREKLFF.